This T cell receptor beta chain was obtained from a study of blood T cells in healthy people across ages. Study-wide results and limits: Compared with aged donors, long-lived donors showed fewer expanded clones, suggesting selection.

This clonotype was seen a handful of times. Its antigen is unidentified. Each sample provided at least 5 micrograms of extracted total RNA. Trimming shortened V by 0 bases and J by 2 bases, and 8 bases separated the two germline ends. This CDR3 region has 15 residues. The germline CDR1 and CDR2 sequences are LNHNV and YYDKDF (reference sequence). A sample-barcoded 5' primer and a J-beta primer mix were used in a second PCR of roughly 7 to 11 cycles. Each cDNA was tagged by a template-switch adaptor containing 12 random nucleotides. TCRdb re-derived calls from the 5' RACE reads in MiXCR, one entry per CDR3 protein. The repertoire includes about 1.5 million distinct CDR3 sequences, 35% to 45% of them detected once, and more than 4% sits in the top ten.

The sample was blood. The rearrangement links TRBV15 to TRBJ1-3; no definite D call. The sequence was obtained from a woman under 30 in good health. DNA for the CDR3: TGTGCCACCAGCAGAGATCGCAGTGCTGGAAACACCATATATTTT. Its protein is CATSRDRSAGNTIYF.